A selection of T cell receptor beta chains follows, all from one sample in a study of blood T cell repertoires in COVID-19. Generated by immunoSEQ multiplex PCR, the TCRdb table keeps only in-frame clones and is missing some. This sample has hundreds of thousands of clones, with less than 90% found just once. Input material: PBMCs or T cells enriched from blood (not recorded which). The receptor source for this set is a woman aged 60-70 years who had recovered from COVID-19. Both conserved end residues are part of each CDR3. The D gene is left open where the match is weak. Clone size is not always given. Where it is, it says once, few, many or a class for expanded clones.

J gene | V gene | CDR3 length | D gene | clone size | CDR3 protein | CDR3 DNA
TRBJ1-4 | TRBV6-5 | 14 | TRBD1 | NA | CASSYSGGGEKLFF | TGTGCCAGCAGTTACTCAGGGGGCGGTGAAAAACTGTTTTTT
TRBJ1-2 | TRBV6-4 | 14 | NA | NA | CASSDGWQSGGYTF | TGTGCCAGCAGTGACGGGTGGCAGTCGGGGGGCTACACCTTC
TRBJ1-6 | TRBV3-1/TRBV3-2 | 16 | NA | NA | CASSRLPQGGGSPLHF | TGTGCCAGCAGTCGACTTCCACAGGGCGGCGGCTCACCCCTCCACTTT
TRBJ1-2 | TRBV3-1/TRBV3-2 | 13 | NA | NA | CASSQAVNYGYTF | TGTGCCAGCAGCCAAGCTGTTAACTATGGCTACACCTTC
TRBJ1-4 | TRBV6-5 | 10 | NA | NA | CASGREKLFF | TGTGCCAGCGGCCGTGAAAAACTGTTTTTT
TRBJ1-6 | TRBV6-5 | 14 | NA | NA | CASSYSGNGSPLHF | TGTGCCAGCAGTTACTCGGGCAACGGTTCACCCCTCCACTTT
TRBJ1-1 | TRBV10-1 | 18 | NA | NA | CASSESIVWDKWATEAFF | TGCGCCAGCAGTGAGTCGATTGTATGGGACAAGTGGGCCACTGAAGCTTTCTTT
TRBJ2-7 | TRBV5-1 | 15 | TRBD1 | NA | CASSLGDRDTNEQYF | TGCGCCAGCAGCTTAGGGGACAGGGATACTAACGAGCAGTACTTC
TRBJ1-1 | TRBV4-2 | 16 | NA | many | CASSQGRQGRGAEAFF | TGTGCCAGCAGCCAAGGCCGGCAGGGGCGAGGGGCTGAAGCTTTCTTT
TRBJ1-2 | TRBV2 | 13 | TRBD1 | NA | CASQTGGLYGYTF | TGTGCCAGTCAGACAGGGGGCCTCTATGGCTACACCTTC
TRBJ2-3 | TRBV7-9 | 17 | TRBD1 | NA | CASSLWMWTGSTDTQYF | TGTGCCAGCAGCTTATGGATGTGGACAGGGAGCACAGATACGCAGTATTTT
TRBJ2-7 | TRBV4-1 | 13 | NA | NA | CASSHPAGYEQYF | TGCGCCAGCAGCCACCCTGCGGGGTACGAGCAGTACTTC
TRBJ1-3 | TRBV3-1/TRBV3-2 | 15 | TRBD1 | NA | CASSQRTGKGNTIYF | TGTGCCAGCAGCCAACGGACAGGGAAAGGAAACACCATATATTTT
TRBJ2-3 | TRBV27 | 14 | TRBD1 | NA | CASSPDRVSDTQYF | TGTGCCAGCAGTCCAGACAGGGTGTCAGATACGCAGTATTTT
TRBJ2-1 | TRBV11-2 | 18 | TRBD2 | once | CASSLDLTSGGIRQAQFF | TGTGCCAGCAGCTTAGATTTGACTAGCGGGGGGATTCGTCAGGCGCAGTTCTTC
TRBJ2-1 | TRBV6-5 | 14 | TRBD2 | NA | CASSRSGGYNEQFF | TGTGCCAGCAGTCGTAGCGGGGGGTACAATGAGCAGTTCTTC
TRBJ1-1 | TRBV21-1 | 18 | NA | NA | CASCHSTFRGKGDTEAFF | TGTGCCAGCTGCCATTCGACATTCAGGGGGAAGGGGGACACTGAAGCTTTCTTT
TRBJ1-1 | TRBV3-1/TRBV3-2 | 15 | TRBD1 | NA | CASTNTDRAGTEAFF | TGTGCCAGCACCAACACGGACAGGGCGGGCACTGAAGCTTTCTTT